These 32 T cell receptor beta chains were sequenced from one sample in a study of blood T cell repertoires in COVID-19 (dated by TCRdb to 2019 to 2021). Library construction relied on the immunoSEQ multiplex PCR assay. The source is immuneACCESS, and TCRdb retained only in-frame sequences with V and J called. Part of the clones is not carried over; for the studies checked, unresolved V genes explain less than half of this, and the remainder is unexplained. This sample comprises more than 200,000 clones, 75% to 90% of them detected only once. The ten largest clones add up to less than 3.5% of the sample. The material sequenced was peripheral blood. All receptors come from a man aged 25-40 years with COVID-19, enrolled during active disease.

The V gene is TRBV13, the J gene TRBJ2-2; 8 nucleotides align to TRBD1. Germline CDR1 is PRHDT and CDR2 is FYEKMQ (reference sequence). J gave up 1 base and V 3 bases, and 7 bases lay outside the gene matches. There are 17 residues in the CDR3. In nucleotides, the CDR3 is TGTGCCAGCAGCTTTACCCAGGGGGCGTGGAACACCGGGGAGCTGTTTTTT. Translation gives CASSFTQGAWNTGELFF.

With respect to this clone: A junction boundary mismatches the germline segment, possibly from a read error. The rearrangement uses TRBV7-2 and TRBJ1-4; D unclear. The germline gives CDR1 SGHTA, CDR2 FQGNSA. The CDR3 is made up of 14 amino acids. CDR3 coding DNA: TGTGCCAGCAGCTTTCAGGCATCTAATGAAAAGCTGTTTTTT. Encoded protein: CASSFQASNEKLFF. The full variable domain, with the rest looked up from reference TRBV7-2 and TRBJ1-4, is GAGVSQSPSNKVTEKGKDVELRCDPISGHTALYWYRQSLGQGLEFLIYFQGNSAPDKSGLPSDRFSAERTGGSVSTLTIQRTQQEDSAVYLCASSFQASNEKLFFGSGTQLSVL.

This clone showed up just once. The chain links TRBV5-5 to TRBJ2-2, with 11 bases matching TRBD2. Germline loops: CDR1 SGHKS, CDR2 YYEKEE (reference sequence). After removal of 3 bases from V and 2 bases from J, the junction contained 3 bases not matched to a gene. The CDR3 covers 16 residues. The CDR3 DNA sequence: TGTGCCAGCAGCTGGACTAGCGGGTTTAACACCGGGGAGCTGTTTTTT. Amino acid sequence: CASSWTSGFNTGELFF.

This clone was observed once. The DNA of the CDR3 is TGTGCCACCAGGAACAGGGCGAACACTGAAGCTTTCTTT. Encoded protein: CATRNRANTEAFF. The rearrangement joins TRBV24-1 to TRBJ1-1; D perhaps matches TRBD1 (6 bases). V lost 7 bases and J lost 1, with 9 bases in between. The CDR3 is made up of 13 amino acids. CDR1 and CDR2 (germline): KGHDR, SFDVKD.

The V call is TRBV19, the J call TRBJ2-5; D gene uncertain. CDR3 length equals 14 residues. The germline V gene has CDR1 LNHDA and CDR2 SQIVND (reference sequence). Trimming removed 5 bases from V and 7 bases from J, with 17 bases in between. The CDR3 is CASSLTSPLGTQYF. In nucleotides, the CDR3 is TGTGCCAGTAGTCTGACTTCGCCCTTGGGGACCCAGTACTTC.

The genes are TRBV5-4 and TRBJ2-1; the match to TRBD2 covers 8 bases. Per the germline V gene, CDR1 is SGHNT and CDR2 is YYREEE (reference sequence). This CDR3 has 17 residues. J was trimmed by 5 bases and V by 0 bases; bases with no gene match: 10. In nucleotides, the CDR3 is TGTGCCAGCAGCTTGGGGCCGGGGGGGCCTCAGAACAATGAGCAGTTCTTC. Translated, it gives CASSLGPGGPQNNEQFF.

The V call is TRBV30, the J call TRBJ2-1; maybe TRBD2 (6 bases). Germline loops: CDR1 GTSNPN, CDR2 SVGIG (reference sequence). The ends were cut back, 5 bases at V and 7 bases at J, with 21 bases in the middle. The CDR3 contains 15 residues. In DNA form, the CDR3 reads TGTGCCTGGGGAGGGAAAACTAGCCGGGGGAATGAGCAGTTCTTC. Amino acid sequence: CAWGGKTSRGNEQFF.

The CDR3 DNA reads TGTGCCAGCAGTTTCGGCAGGGAATATCTACTAAGTGACTCCTATAATTCACCCCTCCACTTT. Its translation: CASSFGREYLLSDSYNSPLHF. V is TRBV27 and J is TRBJ1-6; perhaps TRBD1 as D (5 bases). V lost 3 bases, J lost 0 bases, and 24 bases lay in between. There are 21 residues in the CDR3. Per the germline V gene, CDR1 is MNHEY and CDR2 is SMNVEV (reference sequence).

The genes are TRBV28 and TRBJ2-7; 10 nucleotides line up with TRBD2. Germline V CDR1 and CDR2: MDHEN, SYDVKM. V trimming: 5 bases; J trimming: 5 bases; junction bases outside the gene matches: 9. CDR3 size: 15 residues. Written as DNA, the CDR3 is TGTGCCAGCAGTCCCGGGACTAGCGTCTATAACGAGCAGTACTTC. This translates into CASSPGTSVYNEQYF.

The V call is TRBV20-1, the J call TRBJ2-1, with 9 bases aligning to TRBD2. Trimming removed 6 bases from V and 4 bases from J; junction bases left unmatched: 10. This CDR3 contains 15 residues. CDR1 is DFQATT and CDR2 is SNEGSKA in the germline V gene (reference sequence). This CDR3 is CSASSGRKPYNEQFF. In DNA, the CDR3 is TGCAGTGCCAGTAGCGGGAGAAAGCCTTACAATGAGCAGTTCTTC.

The V and J genes are TRBV6-5 and TRBJ2-1; the D gene is possibly TRBD2 (5 bases). V shed 0 bases and J shed 6 bases, with 9 bases lying between them. The CDR3 runs 14 residues. Germline CDR1 and CDR2: MNHEY and SVGAGI. The CDR3 loop is CASSYSRGSNEQFF. The DNA for the CDR3 is TGTGCCAGCAGTTACTCGCGAGGGAGCAATGAGCAGTTCTTC.

V is TRBV30 and J is TRBJ2-1; TRBD2 matches 15 bases. Trimming at V came to 3 bases and at J to 7 bases, leaving 7 bases not matched to a gene. Germline CDR1 reads GTSNPN; CDR2 reads SVGIG (reference sequence). The CDR3 contains 16 residues. For the CDR3, the DNA is TGTGCCTGGAGGACAGCCGGGACTAGCGGGAGGAATGAGCAGTTCTTC. It encodes CAWRTAGTSGRNEQFF.

The rearrangement joins TRBV7-2 to TRBJ2-1; perhaps TRBD2 as D (5 bases). V was pared by 7 bases and J by 0 bases, with 13 bases between. CDR1 is SGHTA, CDR2 FQGNSA, per germline. The CDR3 sequence is 15 residues long. The DNA for the CDR3 is TGTGCCAGCACTCCCGTTGGGAGCTCCTACAATGAGCAGTTCTTC. Translating gives CASTPVGSSYNEQFF.

This sequence joins TRBV27 and TRBJ1-5; no definite D call. There are 14 residues in the CDR3. V lost 0 bases to trimming and J lost 0 bases, with 3 bases between them. Germline V gene data show CDR1 as MNHEY and CDR2 as SMNVEV (reference sequence). The CDR3 nucleotides read TGTGCCAGCAGTTTATCTCTTAGCAATCAGCCCCAGCATTTT. Amino acid sequence: CASSLSLSNQPQHF.

This chain joins TRBV2 and TRBJ1-6; D perhaps matches TRBD1 (5 bases). V gave up 3 bases and J gave up 9 bases, with 12 bases separating them. This CDR3 comprises 14 residues. From germline, CDR1 is SNHLY and CDR2 FYNNEI. The CDR3 DNA reads as TGTGCCAGCAGTGACCCCAGACAGCTTTCACCCCTCCACTTT. Translating it yields CASSDPRQLSPLHF.

V gene TRBV11-2 combines with J gene TRBJ2-7, with 9 bases that match TRBD1. With 2 bases clipped from V and 9 bases from J, the junction kept 11 bases outside the gene matches. The CDR3 has 15 residues. CDR1 is SGHAT, CDR2 FQNNGV, per germline. The CDR3 region is CASSLQATGGPWQYF. CDR3 nucleotide sequence: TGTGCCAGCAGCTTACAAGCGACAGGGGGGCCCTGGCAGTACTTC.

The chain employs TRBV6-6 and TRBJ1-1; no clear D. CDR1 and CDR2 from the germline V gene are MNHNY and SVGAGI (reference sequence). The CDR3 is made up of 13 amino acids. Trimming shortened V by 5 bases and J by 1 base, and 8 bases separated the two germline ends. The CDR3 loop is CASSQRRNTEAFF. The CDR3 coding sequence is TGTGCCAGCAGTCAGAGGAGGAACACTGAAGCTTTCTTT.

Only a few counts were recorded for this clone. V usage is TRBV7-2 and J usage is TRBJ1-2; the match to TRBD1 covers 8 bases. Unmatched junction bases numbered 7, after V lost 6 bases and J lost 4 bases. CDR1 is SGHTA and CDR2 is FQGNSA in the germline V gene. There are 14 residues in the CDR3. This CDR3 reads CASSPNGQGYGYTF. Written as DNA, the CDR3 is TGTGCCAGCAGTCCAAACGGACAGGGCTATGGCTACACCTTC. Supplemented by reference TRBV7-2 and TRBJ1-2, the full variable domain reads GAGVSQSPSNKVTEKGKDVELRCDPISGHTALYWYRQSLGQGLEFLIYFQGNSAPDKSGLPSDRFSAERTGGSVSTLTIQRTQQEDSAVYLCASSPNGQGYGYTFGSGTRLTVV.

V and J are TRBV9 and TRBJ1-3; D perhaps matches TRBD1 (5 bases). The germline gives CDR1 SGDLS, CDR2 YYNGEE. The CDR3 runs to 15 residues. V was pared by 3 bases and J by 0 bases, with 10 bases between. For the CDR3, the DNA is TGTGCCAGCAGCGAGGCGGGGACCTCTGGAAACACCATATATTTT. This translates into CASSEAGTSGNTIYF.

The genes are TRBV2 and TRBJ2-5; TRBD1 is a possible D gene (6 bases). Germline V gene sequence: CDR1 SNHLY, CDR2 FYNNEI. This CDR3 region has 15 residues. V lost 4 bases and J lost 1, with 13 bases in between. CDR3 in DNA: TGTGCCAGCAGTGGTAACTCAGGGGCCCAAGAGACCCAGTACTTC. It yields the protein CASSGNSGAQETQYF.

The chain couples TRBV6-5 to TRBJ1-1; 9 nucleotides match TRBD1. Germline V gene sequence: CDR1 MNHEY, CDR2 SVGAGI. CDR3 length: 13 amino acids. V shed 6 bases, J shed 11 bases, and the junction held 10 bases outside the gene matches. The CDR3 loop reads CASRNRGLVGAFF. The CDR3 DNA follows: TGTGCCAGCAGGAACAGGGGGCTTGTCGGGGCTTTCTTT.

This sequence joins TRBV30 and TRBJ2-2, with 9 positions matching TRBD2. V trimming: 0 bases; J trimming: 4 bases; junction bases outside the gene matches: 0. CDR3 length: 14 amino acids. In germline, CDR1 is GTSNPN, CDR2 SVGIG (reference sequence). Written as DNA, the CDR3 is TGTGCCTGGAGTGTAGCGGGAGGCACCGGGGAGCTGTTTTTT. It specifies CAWSVAGGTGELFF.

V is TRBV4-2 and J is TRBJ2-1; 7 nucleotides align to TRBD2. This CDR3 region has 16 residues. V was clipped by 3 bases and J by 5 bases; unmatched bases: 10. CDR1 LGHNA and CDR2 YNFKEQ come from the germline V gene. The CDR3 bases are TGTGCCAGCAGCCATCCGCCGAGCGGGGTAAACAATGAGCAGTTCTTC. Its translation: CASSHPPSGVNNEQFF.

V usage is TRBV18 and J usage is TRBJ1-6, with D possibly TRBD1 on 5 matching bases. Trimming cost V 0 bases and J 7 bases, with 13 bases left between them. Per germline, CDR1 KGHSH and CDR2 LQKENI. This CDR3 region has 16 residues. CDR3 in DNA: TGTGCCAGCTCACCACCGTCTGGGGCGGGAAATTCACCCCTCCACTTT. It is translated as CASSPPSGAGNSPLHF.

The chain has TRBV28 and TRBJ1-4; 10 nucleotides agree with TRBD1. This CDR3 region has 15 residues. V shed 5 bases and J 7 bases; nucleotides not matched to a gene: 7. CDR1 MDHEN and CDR2 SYDVKM come from the germline V gene. The CDR3 region has the DNA TGTGCCAGCAGTACCCGGACAGGGGGGACTGAAAAACTGTTTTTT. This encodes CASSTRTGGTEKLFF.

V and J are TRBV11-2 and TRBJ2-1; 9 nucleotides line up with TRBD2. This CDR3 has 17 amino acids. J gave up 6 bases and V 2 bases, and 11 bases lay outside the gene matches. Germline CDR1 and CDR2: SGHAT and FQNNGV. The CDR3, as DNA: TGTGCCAGCAGCTTATCGCGTCGGGTAGCGGGAGTCAATGAGCAGTTCTTC. This translates into CASSLSRRVAGVNEQFF.

This clone appeared once. The chain employs TRBV27 and TRBJ2-5; D uncertain. This CDR3 spans 14 amino acids. The germline V gene has CDR1 MNHEY and CDR2 SMNVEV (reference sequence). The V gene lost 3 bases and the J gene lost 4 bases, with 12 bases spanning the gap. The CDR3 region is CASSFGAVRETQYF. In DNA, the CDR3 is TGTGCCAGCAGTTTTGGTGCGGTCCGAGAGACCCAGTACTTC.

The chain joins TRBV10-1 to TRBJ1-2; TRBD1 is a possible D gene (5 bases). The germline V gene has CDR1 WNHNN and CDR2 SYGVQD (reference sequence). CDR3 length: 16 residues. V was trimmed by 2 bases and J by 1 base, leaving 14 bases between them. DNA for the CDR3: TGCGCCAGCAGTGAGAGCAGGGAACCTAATAACTATGGCTACACCTTC. This gives the protein CASSESREPNNYGYTF.

The chain has TRBV10-3 and TRBJ1-2, with 8 bases fitting TRBD1. The V gene end was trimmed by 7 bases and the J gene end by 4 bases; junction bases not matched to a gene: 2. The germline V gene encodes CDR1 ENHRY and CDR2 SYGVKD. The CDR3 consists of 12 residues. Written as DNA, the CDR3 is TGTGCCATCAACGACAGGGGCTATGGCTACACCTTC. Its translation is CAINDRGYGYTF.

This chain connects TRBV7-2 to TRBJ1-2; 9 bases are a match to TRBD1. In germline, CDR1 is SGHTA, CDR2 FQGNSA. V gave up 7 bases and J gave up 8 bases; unmatched junction bases: 20. The CDR3 length is 17 residues. The CDR3 sequence is CASTFGEGTGPLSGYTF. For the CDR3, the DNA is TGTGCCAGCACCTTTGGGGAGGGGACAGGGCCGTTGAGCGGCTACACCTTC.

The CDR3 sequence is CATSRVAGYEQYF. CDR3 nucleotide sequence: TGTGCCACCAGCAGAGTAGCGGGTTACGAGCAGTACTTC. The chain combines TRBV15 with TRBJ2-7; the match to TRBD2 covers 7 bases. The CDR3 consists of 13 residues. V shed 1 base and J 4 bases; nucleotides not matched to a gene: 1. Germline-derived CDR1 and CDR2 are LNHNV and YYDKDF (reference sequence).

CDR3 residues: CASRAGTLNEQFF. DNA for the CDR3: TGTGCCAGTAGAGCCGGGACTCTAAATGAGCAGTTCTTC. V usage is TRBV19 and J usage is TRBJ2-1; D possibly corresponds to TRBD2 (6 bases). Deletions cut 6 bases from V and 7 bases from J, with 13 bases between. This CDR3 region has 13 residues. The germline V gene has CDR1 LNHDA and CDR2 SQIVND (reference sequence).